The following is a TCR beta chain sequence with its context. This entry is derived from a study of blood T cell repertoires in COVID-19. The wider study: Whether acute or convalescent, the COVID-19 samples came from the United States, Italy and Spain. Sources were T cells, B-cell-depleted T cells, or PBMCs; the material itself was cDNA or gDNA.

The germline V gene encodes CDR1 SEHNR and CDR2 FQNEAQ (reference sequence). There are 14 residues in the CDR3. Trimming removed 6 bases from V and 6 bases from J, with 16 bases in between. How the authors handled the data: Reference gene primer amplification yielded estimated nucleated cell counts. Measured with immunoSEQ multiplex PCR; TCRdb has only the in-frame clones, and not every one. V, J and clone size are taken as reported in that table, and D and trimming were inferred from the DNA itself. This table has about 150,000 clones, 60% to 85% appearing once. V is TRBV7-9 and J is TRBJ2-3; D call uncertain. The receptor was derived from a man at least 80 years old with acute or convalescent COVID-19. Sequenced input: peripheral blood. In DNA form, the CDR3 reads TGTGCCAGCAGTCCCCAGCTGTCCGGGGATACGCAGTATTTT. Translated, it gives CASSPQLSGDTQYF.